The 15 T cell receptor beta chains below were found in one sample sequenced in a study of response to subunit inactivated influenza vaccine. Using its own MiXCR run on the RT-PCR reads, TCRdb lists one record per CDR3 protein. The sample lists roughly 700,000 distinct CDR3 sequences, approximately 15% occurring once. The specimen comprised PBMCs from blood, sampled approximately 13 days after vaccination. The receptors were gathered from a man over 45 who received an inactivated influenza vaccine.

This rearrangement joins TRBV20-1 to TRBJ2-7, with D maybe TRBD2 (5 bases). The CDR3 spans 15 residues. Germline values: CDR1 DFQATT, CDR2 SNEGSKA (reference sequence). V lost 3 bases and J lost 2, with 17 bases in between. CDR3 bases: TGCAGTGCTAGCCTGCCCCTAGCATCTACCTACGAGCAGTACTTC. This translates into CSASLPLASTYEQYF.

The chain is built from TRBV7-2 and TRBJ2-3, with 8 bases lining up with TRBD1. The V segment lost 4 bases and the J segment 4 bases; nucleotides outside the gene matches: 10. This CDR3 has 16 residues. CDR1 is SGHTA and CDR2 is FQGNSA in the germline V gene. Here the CDR3 DNA reads TGTGCCAGCAGCTCCCGGACAGGGCGTTGGGCAGATACGCAGTATTTT. This sequence encodes CASSSRTGRWADTQYF.

V is TRBV7-9 and J is TRBJ2-3, with TRBD1 as a possible D gene (6 bases). The length of the CDR3 is 12 residues. Trimming removed 6 bases from V and 5 bases from J, with 9 bases in between. Germline V gene sequence: CDR1 SEHNR, CDR2 FQNEAQ (reference sequence). CDR3 region: CASRSRGDTQYF. CDR3 nucleotide sequence: TGTGCCAGCAGGTCCAGGGGAGATACGCAGTATTTT.

This clonotype was recorded a few times. The chain couples TRBV20-1 to TRBJ2-3; TRBD2 aligns across 16 bases. The CDR3 is made up of 18 amino acids. After removal of 2 bases from V and 6 bases from J, the junction contained 11 bases not matched to a gene. CDR1 is DFQATT and CDR2 is SNEGSKA in the germline V gene (reference sequence). The CDR3 sequence: CSARISGTSGRAWDTQYF. The CDR3 coding sequence is TGCAGTGCTAGAATCTCTGGGACTAGCGGGAGGGCCTGGGATACGCAGTATTTT.

The sample holds a few counts of this clonotype. The genes are TRBV6-2 or TRBV6-3 and TRBJ2-1, with 13 positions matching TRBD2. In germline, CDR1 is MNHEY, CDR2 SVGEGT. With 2 bases clipped from V and 0 bases from J, the junction kept 10 bases outside the gene matches. This CDR3 comprises 20 residues. The CDR3, as DNA: TGTGCCAGCAGTTACAACCGACTAGCGGGGGGCCAAAGCTCCTACAATGAGCAGTTCTTC. The encoded protein is CASSYNRLAGGQSSYNEQFF.

This clonotype appeared a few times. The chain has TRBV6-4 and TRBJ2-6, with a possible D match to TRBD1 (5 bases). V was pared by 6 bases and J by 6 bases, with 12 bases between. CDR1 MRHNA and CDR2 SNTAGT come from the germline V gene. The CDR3 length is 14 residues. CDR3 sequence: CASRTTAVANVLTF. The CDR3 region has the DNA TGTGCCAGCAGAACGACAGCTGTGGCCAACGTCCTGACTTTC.

This clonotype was observed at least ten times. The J gene is TRBJ1-5, the V gene TRBV12-3 or TRBV12-4; D is ambiguous. The CDR3 has 13 residues. V was trimmed by 2 bases and J by 3 bases, leaving 5 bases between them. The CDR3, as DNA: TGTGCCAGCAGTTTAAGTGACAATCAGCCCCAGCATTTT. This sequence encodes CASSLSDNQPQHF.

The chain recombines TRBV7-9 with TRBJ2-1; perhaps TRBD1 as D (6 bases). Per the germline V gene, CDR1 is SEHNR and CDR2 is FQNEAQ (reference sequence). V lost 8 bases and J lost 0, with 11 bases in between. The CDR3 is made up of 14 amino acids. CDR3 residues: CASLTGSSYNEQFF. The CDR3 nucleotides are TGTGCCAGCCTCACAGGGAGCTCCTACAATGAGCAGTTCTTC.

At least ten counts were recorded for this clonotype. The rearrangement links TRBV20-1 to TRBJ2-7; TRBD2 agrees at 11 bases. The V gene end was trimmed by 1 base and the J gene end by 1 base; junction bases not matched to a gene: 0. CDR3 length equals 14 residues. CDR1 is DFQATT and CDR2 is SNEGSKA in the germline V gene (reference sequence). The CDR3 loop is CSARGLAGSYEQYF. The CDR3 coding sequence is TGCAGTGCTAGAGGACTAGCGGGGTCCTACGAGCAGTACTTC.

The rearrangement joins TRBV20-1 to TRBJ1-2; possible D gene TRBD1, 5 bases. This CDR3 is 13 amino acids long. V lost 0 bases and J 4 bases, leaving 9 bases between the germline ends. CDR1 DFQATT and CDR2 SNEGSKA come from the germline V gene (reference sequence). CDR3 in DNA: TGCAGTGCTAGAGATACGGGGGTCTATGGCTACACCTTC. Translation: CSARDTGVYGYTF.

V is TRBV20-1 and J is TRBJ1-2; tentatively, D is TRBD1 (6 bases). The CDR3 runs to 17 residues. Trimming removed 3 bases from V and 2 bases from J, with 22 bases in between. Germline CDR1 reads DFQATT; CDR2 reads SNEGSKA (reference sequence). The chain's CDR3 is CSASSLRQWTANYGYTF. The CDR3 region has the DNA TGCAGTGCTAGTTCTCTCCGACAGTGGACAGCCAACTATGGCTACACCTTC.

The J gene is TRBJ2-7, the V gene TRBV27, with a tentative D call TRBD2 (5 bases). V lost 2 bases to trimming and J lost 2 bases, with 7 bases between them. Per the germline V gene, CDR1 is MNHEY and CDR2 is SMNVEV (reference sequence). This CDR3 has 13 amino acids. Here the CDR3 reads CASSLRETYEQYF. CDR3 coding DNA: TGTGCCAGCAGTTTAAGGGAGACCTACGAGCAGTACTTC.

This clonotype was seen only a few times. The DNA of the CDR3 is TGCAGTGCTAGCTCAAGGAGGGTGGTCCAAGAGACCCAGTACTTC. Its protein is CSASSRRVVQETQYF. The J gene is TRBJ2-5, the V gene TRBV20-1; a weak D match, TRBD2 (6 bases). Germline V gene data show CDR1 as DFQATT and CDR2 as SNEGSKA (reference sequence). V was cut by 3 bases and J by 1 base, with 15 bases left in between. CDR3 length: 15 amino acids.

The rearrangement links TRBV3-1 to TRBJ2-2; no reliable D call. In germline, CDR1 is LGHDT, CDR2 YNNKEL (reference sequence). Trimming shortened V by 1 base and J by 5 bases, and 8 bases separated the two germline ends. The CDR3 sequence is 14 residues long. The CDR3 protein is CASSQGVSTGELFF. DNA for the CDR3: TGTGCCAGCAGCCAAGGAGTATCGACCGGGGAGCTGTTTTTT. Filled out from reference TRBV3-1 and TRBJ2-2, the complete variable domain reads DTAVSQTPKYLVTQMGNDKSIKCEQNLGHDTMYWYKQDSKKFLKIMFSYNNKELIINETVPNRFSPKSPDKAHLNLHINSLELGDSAVYFCASSQGVSTGELFFGEGSRLTVL.

This clonotype was counted a few times. V gene TRBV7-9 combines with J gene TRBJ2-7; 8 nucleotides match TRBD1. V dropped 6 bases and J dropped 5; count of bases not matched to a gene: 12. This CDR3 is 15 amino acids long. Germline V gene lookup returns CDR1 SEHNR and CDR2 FQNEAQ (reference sequence). In DNA, the CDR3 is TGTGCCAGCAGACCCACAACAGGGGGAAGAAACGAGCAGTACTTC. Protein: CASRPTTGGRNEQYF.